These 11 T cell receptor beta chains share one sample of origin, sequenced in a study of response to subunit inactivated influenza vaccine. Each CDR3 protein is one row after TCRdb ran MiXCR on the RT-PCR reads. Among 500,000 to 550,000 distinct CDR3 sequences listed, under 8.5% were seen once. This material consisted of PBMCs from blood, taken about 23 months after vaccination. Source of these receptors: a man between 50 and 75 years old who received an inactivated influenza vaccine.

This clonotype occurred many times. The DNA for the CDR3 is TGTGCCAGCAGTTCGGGACTAGCTATCTACAATGAGCAGTTCTTC. The encoded protein is CASSSGLAIYNEQFF. The chain is built from TRBV6-5 and TRBJ2-1, with 9 bases identical to TRBD2. The CDR3 has 15 residues. CDR1 and CDR2 (germline): MNHEY, SVGAGI. Unmatched junction bases numbered 4, after V lost 4 bases and J lost 3 bases.

This clonotype was picked up a small number of times. The chain couples TRBV5-1 to TRBJ2-1; 10 bases align to TRBD2. The germline gives CDR1 SGHRS, CDR2 YFSETQ. CDR3 length equals 15 residues. The V and J ends lost 0 bases and 7 bases, in that order; junction bases with no gene match: 4. Here the CDR3 reads CASSLASGSTNEQFF. CDR3 DNA sequence: TGCGCCAGCAGCTTGGCTAGCGGGAGCACGAATGAGCAGTTCTTC.

The chain recombines TRBV12-3 or TRBV12-4 with TRBJ1-1; TRBD1 aligns across 9 bases. The CDR3 totals 14 residues. J lost 4 bases, V lost 5 bases, and 5 bases had no gene match. CDR3 loop: CASSRQGGVTEAFF. The CDR3 DNA reads TGTGCCAGCAGTAGACAGGGGGGGGTCACTGAAGCTTTCTTT.

This clonotype was detected many times. V is TRBV29-1 and J is TRBJ2-3, with TRBD2 identical over 12 bases. The CDR3 is made up of 17 amino acids. J gave up 3 bases and V 2 bases, and 9 bases lay outside the gene matches. In germline, CDR1 is SQVTM, CDR2 ANQGSEA. This CDR3 reads CSVELAGGPMRTDTQYF. The CDR3 DNA reads as TGCAGCGTTGAACTAGCGGGAGGGCCCATGAGGACAGATACGCAGTATTTT.

V usage is TRBV3-1 and J usage is TRBJ2-7; the match to TRBD1 covers 12 bases. CDR1 LGHDT and CDR2 YNNKEL come from the germline V gene (reference sequence). The CDR3 has 15 residues. V lost 4 bases and J lost 7; bases outside the gene matches: 8. CDR3 protein: CASSRTGQGAREQYF. CDR3 in DNA: TGTGCCAGCAGCCGGACGGGACAGGGGGCGCGGGAGCAGTACTTC.

This clonotype has a handful of counts. The chain is built from TRBV4-1 and TRBJ1-1; TRBD1 agrees at 9 bases. Germline trimming cut 5 bases from V and 3 bases from J; bases unmatched to any gene: 7. In germline, CDR1 is MGHRA, CDR2 YSYEKL. The CDR3 has 15 amino acids. The CDR3 is CASSSGQGAYTEAFF. CDR3 nucleotide sequence: TGCGCCAGCAGCTCGGGACAGGGAGCATACACTGAAGCTTTCTTT.

The chain carries TRBV12-3 or TRBV12-4 and TRBJ2-3; the match to TRBD2 covers 11 bases. CDR3 length equals 16 residues. Trimming removed 4 bases from V and 3 bases from J; junction bases left unmatched: 6. The CDR3 DNA reads as TGTGCCAGCAGTTCGATAGCGGGAGGGAGGACAGATACGCAGTATTTT. It encodes CASSSIAGGRTDTQYF.

This clonotype was counted ten times or more. The J gene is TRBJ1-4, the V gene TRBV5-1; D is unresolved. Per germline, CDR1 SGHRS and CDR2 YFSETQ. The CDR3 consists of 13 residues. Trimming cost V 3 bases and J 3 bases, with 6 bases left between them. The CDR3 reads CASSSGPNEKLFF. In nucleotides, the CDR3 is TGCGCCAGCAGCTCTGGACCTAATGAAAAACTGTTTTTT.

This clonotype was observed a few times. The chain recombines TRBV20-1 with TRBJ2-3; TRBD2 matches 13 bases. J was trimmed by 1 base and V by 4 bases; bases with no gene match: 2. The CDR3 consists of 15 residues. The germline V gene has CDR1 DFQATT and CDR2 SNEGSKA (reference sequence). CDR3 protein: CSAIGLAGGTDTQYF. CDR3 DNA sequence: TGCAGTGCTATCGGACTAGCGGGGGGCACAGATACGCAGTATTTT.

This chain connects TRBV5-1 to TRBJ2-1; tentatively, D is TRBD1 or TRBD2 (5 bases each). V gave up 0 bases and J gave up 2 bases, with 15 bases separating them. The CDR3 has 17 amino acids. Germline V gives CDR1 SGHRS, CDR2 YFSETQ. The CDR3 coding sequence is TGCGCCAGCAGCTTGGGGAGAGGGGCCCACACCTACAATGAGCAGTTCTTC. Translated, it gives CASSLGRGAHTYNEQFF.

This chain connects TRBV6-2 or TRBV6-3 to TRBJ1-5; D call uncertain. Germline CDR1 reads MNHEY; CDR2 reads SVGEGT. Trimming took 2 bases from V and 7 from J, leaving 6 bases between them. This CDR3 comprises 12 residues. The DNA of the CDR3 is TGTGCCAGCAGTTACAGGTACCAGCCCCAGCATTTT. Protein: CASSYRYQPQHF.